Presented here are 4 T cell receptor beta chains from one specimen sequenced in a study of blood T cell repertoires in COVID-19. Some clones are missing from TCRdb's copy, which holds only in-frame ones; the method was immunoSEQ multiplex PCR. The repertoire includes roughly 310,000 clones, approximately 90% of them detected once, and around 4% sits in the top ten. Specimen: peripheral blood. Receptors were obtained from a woman aged 45-59 years with active or convalescent COVID-19.

The rearrangement links TRBV24-1 to TRBJ2-7, with no clear D. This CDR3 is built from 13 residues. Per germline, CDR1 KGHDR and CDR2 SFDVKD. V was cut by 4 bases and J by 2 bases, with 8 bases left in between. CDR3 bases: TGTGCCACCAGTGACCCGAACACCTACGAGCAGTACTTC. The encoded protein is CATSDPNTYEQYF.

This chain connects TRBV18 to TRBJ2-7, with D possibly TRBD1 on 6 matching bases. V was clipped by 3 bases and J by 3 bases, with 18 bases between them. This CDR3 is built from 16 residues. Germline CDR1 KGHSH, CDR2 LQKENI. The CDR3 spells CASSPRPGQGIYEQYF. CDR3 nucleotide sequence: TGTGCCAGCTCACCCCGGCCGGGACAAGGGATCTACGAGCAGTACTTC.

The V and J genes are TRBV30 and TRBJ1-3; 9 bases fit TRBD1. CDR3 size: 17 residues. Germline CDR1 reads GTSNPN; CDR2 reads SVGIG (reference sequence). The junction had 12 bases not matched to a gene; V was cut back by 6 bases and J by 0 bases. CDR3 DNA sequence: TGTGCCTGTTATACAGGGGGCCAGGCCGGCTCTGGAAACACCATATATTTT. This gives the protein CACYTGGQAGSGNTIYF.

The V and J genes are TRBV7-9 and TRBJ1-5, with D perhaps TRBD1 (6 bases). The germline CDR1 and CDR2 sequences are SEHNR and FQNEAQ (reference sequence). The CDR3 contains 18 residues. V was cut by 4 bases and J by 1 base, with 20 bases left in between. The CDR3 sequence: CASSSTVTGSISNQPQHF. The CDR3 DNA is TGTGCCAGCAGCTCCACTGTCACAGGGTCGATAAGCAATCAGCCCCAGCATTTT. Filled out from reference TRBV7-9 and TRBJ1-5, the complete variable domain reads DTGVSQNPRHKITKRGQNVTFRCDPISEHNRLYWYRQTLGQGPEFLTYFQNEAQLEKSRLLSDRFSAERPKGSFSTLEIQRTEQGDSAMYLCASSSTVTGSISNQPQHFGDGTRLSIL.